This is a list of T cell receptor beta chains from one sample in a study of OX40 agonist ivuxolimab in advanced cancers. The data were produced by immunoSEQ multiplex PCR, yet TCRdb's version contains in-frame clones alone and is incomplete. The table includes around 100,000 clones, approximately 90% detected once. The material sequenced was CD4+ or CD8+ T cells sorted from blood, taken in a trial of the OX40 agonist ivuxolimab. These receptors were collected from an adult with an advanced solid tumor such as melanoma, head and neck, liver or kidney cancer. The CDR3 runs from the conserved cysteine through the conserved F or W. The order of the fields is D gene, clone size, J gene, V gene, CDR3 DNA, CDR3 protein. A D gene is named only where the DNA matches it firmly. Clone size, where shown, is once, few, many, or a class for clones that have expanded.

TRBD1 - TRBJ1-1 TRBV6-5 TGTGCCAGCAGCCTGGACAGGGTGAACACTGAAGCTTTCTTT CASSLDRVNTEAFF
TRBD1 - TRBJ1-2 TRBV5-8 TGTGCCAGCAGCTTCCCCGGGACAGGTCCGTATGGCTACACCTTC CASSFPGTGPYGYTF
- few TRBJ1-1 TRBV19 TGTGCCAGTAGTCAGAGGGATGTGAACACTGAAGCTTTCTTT CASSQRDVNTEAFF
TRBD1 - TRBJ1-1 TRBV19 TGTGCCAGTAACACAGGGGGGAACACTGAAGCTTTCTTT CASNTGGNTEAFF
- - TRBJ2-6 TRBV7-3 TGTGCCAGCAGTGAAACCCCTCCTACAATCCTCTCTGGGGCCAACGTCCTGACTTTC CASSETPPTILSGANVLTF
- once TRBJ1-3 TRBV6-1 TGTGCCAGCACAACAGGGTCTGGAAACACCATATATTTT CASTTGSGNTIYF
- - TRBJ2-1 TRBV19 TGTGCCAGTAGGGACCCCCGAAGCTCCTACAATGAGCAGTTCTTC CASRDPRSSYNEQFF
TRBD2 - TRBJ2-2 TRBV19 TGTGCCAGTAGCACCCCGACTAGCGGGAGGTACACCGGGGAGCTGTTTTTT CASSTPTSGRYTGELFF
- - TRBJ2-3 TRBV5-4 TGTGCCAGCAGCTTCGCGGGTTCTAGCACAGATACGCAGTATTTT CASSFAGSSTDTQYF
- once TRBJ2-7 TRBV29-1 TGCAGCGTTGAAGATCAAAGGGGGCAGTACTTC CSVEDQRGQYF
- - TRBJ2-3 TRBV2 TGTGCCAGCAAGGCACCAGCACATGATACGCAGTATTTT CASKAPAHDTQYF
- few TRBJ2-7 TRBV29-1 TGCAGCGTTGTAGAGGGAGCTGCGACCTACGAGCAGTACTTC CSVVEGAATYEQYF
TRBD1 - TRBJ1-5 TRBV6-1 TGTGCCAGCATTGAAACAGGGGGCGGTCAGCCCCAGCATTTT CASIETGGGQPQHF
- - TRBJ1-2 TRBV5-1 TGCGCCAGCAGGGTTGGGCTCCGGGACGGGAGTTATGGCTACACCTTC CASRVGLRDGSYGYTF
- once TRBJ1-5 TRBV18 TGTGCCAGCTCACCAGGCCAGTCCAATCAGCCCCAGCATTTT CASSPGQSNQPQHF
- - TRBJ1-1 TRBV5-4 TGTGCCAGCAGTCCAGGGGCTGGGGAGTACACTGAAGCTTTCTTT CASSPGAGEYTEAFF
TRBD1 - TRBJ2-2 TRBV19 TGTGCCAGTAGGGTGGTGGGACAGGGAACCGGGGAGCTGTTTTTT CASRVVGQGTGELFF
TRBD2 - TRBJ2-2 TRBV6-5 TGTGCCAGCAGGATGGGACTAGCGGGTACCGGGGAGCTGTTTTTT CASRMGLAGTGELFF
TRBD1 - TRBJ1-2 TRBV15 TGTGCCACCAGGAGGGACAGGGGATCGGGGGGCTACACCTTC CATRRDRGSGGYTF
- - TRBJ1-1 TRBV6-5 TGTGCCAGCAGTCAAGGGAGGATAAGGTACACTGAAGCTTTCTTT CASSQGRIRYTEAFF
- - TRBJ2-1 TRBV5-1 TGCGCCAGCAGCTTGGGGCAGGGAGCCAACAATGAGCAGTTCTTC CASSLGQGANNEQFF
TRBD1 - TRBJ1-2 TRBV19 TGTGCCAGTAGTATGGGGACAGGGGGCTATGGCTACACCTTC CASSMGTGGYGYTF
- - TRBJ1-1 TRBV6-5 TGTGCCAGCAGTTCCGGGACGGTGAACACTGAAGCTTTCTTT CASSSGTVNTEAFF
TRBD2 - TRBJ2-1 TRBV7-6 TGTGCCAGCAGCTTAGTCGGGGGTAGCGGGAGGAGATATGACAATGAGCAGTTCTTC CASSLVGGSGRRYDNEQFF
- - TRBJ1-2 TRBV19 TGTGCCAGTAGATTAGAGCCGGGACTCTATGGCTACACCTTC CASRLEPGLYGYTF
- - TRBJ1-2 TRBV13 TGTGCCAGCAGTAGGGGGAACTATGGCTACACCTTC CASSRGNYGYTF
- - TRBJ2-7 TRBV10-3 TGTGCCATCAGCACCGACTTGTTCGAGCAGTACTTC CAISTDLFEQYF
TRBD1 - TRBJ1-4 TRBV15 TGTGCCACCAGCAGAGCACAGGGGGCGCGGTTTTTT CATSRAQGARFF
TRBD2 - TRBJ2-3 TRBV11-2 TGTGCCAGCAGCCCTCATATGACTAGCCGAATCACAGATACGCAGTATTTT CASSPHMTSRITDTQYF
TRBD1 - TRBJ1-2 TRBV15 TGTGCCACCAGCAGAGGGGGACAGGGTTATGGCTACACCTTC CATSRGGQGYGYTF
- - TRBJ1-1 TRBV23-1 TGCGCCACCCCCAGCGGTGGGGGAAGAAACACTGAAGCTTTCTTT CATPSGGGRNTEAFF
- - TRBJ2-7 TRBV5-1 TGCGCCAGCAGCTTGGGGGAGACAGGAACCTACGAGCAGTACTTC CASSLGETGTYEQYF
TRBD1 - TRBJ2-1 TRBV7-3 TGTGCCAGCAGCTTAAACCCAGGGGGCTTTGAGCAGTTCTTC CASSLNPGGFEQFF
- - TRBJ2-7 TRBV5-1 TGCGCCAGCAGCGTCCATCGGGGGTTGCAAAGCGAGCAGTACTTC CASSVHRGLQSEQYF
- few TRBJ1-1 TRBV2 TGTGCCAGCAGTGAAGCGGGGGGCACTGAAGCTTTCTTT CASSEAGGTEAFF
- - TRBJ2-5 TRBV5-6 TGTGCCAGCAGCTTATCAGGGATTCGGGAGACCCAGTACTTC CASSLSGIRETQYF
- few TRBJ1-5 TRBV21-1 TGTGCCAGCGTCGAGCGGGACAGGGAGCATTTT CASVERDREHF
- - TRBJ1-1 TRBV27 TGTGCCAGCAGTTTTTTGGGGAGGACTGAAGCTTTCTTT CASSFLGRTEAFF
- - TRBJ1-5 TRBV2 TGTGCCAGCAGTGAGGTTCATCAGCCCCAGCATTTT CASSEVHQPQHF
- - TRBJ2-4 TRBV7-9 TGTGCCAGCAGCTTAGGCAGGGGTTCCAAAAACATTCAGTACTTC CASSLGRGSKNIQYF
TRBD2 - TRBJ2-3 TRBV6-5 TGTGCCACCCAAGCGGGGGGATTCACAGATACGCAGTATTTT CATQAGGFTDTQYF
TRBD2 - TRBJ2-2 TRBV9 TGTGCCAGCAGCGTAGAGCCCCACCTGGGAGCGGGAAACACCGGGGAGCTGTTTTTT CASSVEPHLGAGNTGELFF
- - TRBJ2-5 TRBV6-1 TGTGCCAGCAGTCCTCAGGGGAAATGGGAGACCCAGTACTTC CASSPQGKWETQYF
TRBD1 - TRBJ2-7 TRBV7-9 TGTGCCAGCAGCTTAGCGGGACAGGGTCGCGAGCAGTACTTC CASSLAGQGREQYF
- - TRBJ1-2 TRBV6-5 TGTGCCAGCAGTTACTCGAACCTAGGGAGGGATGGCTACACCTTC CASSYSNLGRDGYTF
- - TRBJ2-3 TRBV18 TGTGCCAGCTCGTCCCTCCCCCACGGGGGAACAGATACGCAGTATTTT CASSSLPHGGTDTQYF
- - TRBJ2-5 TRBV29-1 TGCAGCGTTGATGGGGGCGGACAAGAGACCCAGTACTTC CSVDGGGQETQYF
TRBD1 once TRBJ1-2 TRBV11-2 TGTGCCAGCACCCAGGGGGGGCGGAGTGGCTACACCTTC CASTQGGRSGYTF
- - TRBJ2-1 TRBV5-4 TGTGCCAGCAGCTTGGAAGGCGGGACACTATACAATGAGCAGTTCTTC CASSLEGGTLYNEQFF
TRBD2 - TRBJ2-3 TRBV10-3 TGTGCCATCAGTAAGGGACTAGGCGAAGATACGCAGTATTTT CAISKGLGEDTQYF
- - TRBJ1-5 TRBV27 TGTGCCAGCAGTTTATCCCCAGGCAATCAGCCCCAGCATTTT CASSLSPGNQPQHF
- once TRBJ2-7 TRBV19 TGTGCCAGTAGTTTCAACCGCTACGAGCAGTACTTC CASSFNRYEQYF
- - TRBJ2-3 TRBV7-9 TGTGCCAGCAGCTCACAGGGCACAGATACGCAGTATTTT CASSSQGTDTQYF
- - TRBJ2-7 TRBV6-5 TGTGCCAGCAGTTACGCCAGGGTCACCTCCTACGAGCAGTACTTC CASSYARVTSYEQYF
TRBD1 - TRBJ2-7 TRBV5-4 TGTGCCAGCAGCTTGGATGGGACAGAGTCCTACGAGCAGTACTTC CASSLDGTESYEQYF
- - TRBJ2-1 TRBV21-1 TGTGCCAGCAGCAGGGGAAGGGAGCAGTTCTTC CASSRGREQFF
TRBD2 - TRBJ2-7 TRBV6-1 TGTGCCAGCAGGGAGACTAGCGGGGTTTACGAGCAGTACTTC CASRETSGVYEQYF